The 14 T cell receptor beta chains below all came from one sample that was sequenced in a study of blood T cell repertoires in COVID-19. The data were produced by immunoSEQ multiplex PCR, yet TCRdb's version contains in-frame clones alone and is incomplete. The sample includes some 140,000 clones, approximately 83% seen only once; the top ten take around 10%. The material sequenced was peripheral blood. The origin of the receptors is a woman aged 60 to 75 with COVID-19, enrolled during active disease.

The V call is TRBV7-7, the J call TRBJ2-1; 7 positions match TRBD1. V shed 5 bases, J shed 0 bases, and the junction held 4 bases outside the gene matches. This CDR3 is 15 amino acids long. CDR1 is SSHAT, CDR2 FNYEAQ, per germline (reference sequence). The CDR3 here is CASSRAGGSYNEQFF. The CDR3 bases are TGTGCCAGCAGCAGGGCAGGGGGCTCCTACAATGAGCAGTTCTTC. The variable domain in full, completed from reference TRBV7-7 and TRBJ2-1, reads GAGVSQSPRYKVTKRGQDVTLRCDPISSHATLYWYQQALGQGPEFLTYFNYEAQPDKSGLPSDRFSAERPEGSISTLTIQRTEQRDSAMYRCASSRAGGSYNEQFFGPGTRLTVL.

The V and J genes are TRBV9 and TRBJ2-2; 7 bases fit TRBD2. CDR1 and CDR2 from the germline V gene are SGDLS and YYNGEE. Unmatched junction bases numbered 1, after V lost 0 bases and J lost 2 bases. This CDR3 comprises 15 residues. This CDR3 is CASSVAGGNTGELFF. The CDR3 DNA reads TGTGCCAGCAGCGTAGCGGGGGGTAACACCGGGGAGCTGTTTTTT.

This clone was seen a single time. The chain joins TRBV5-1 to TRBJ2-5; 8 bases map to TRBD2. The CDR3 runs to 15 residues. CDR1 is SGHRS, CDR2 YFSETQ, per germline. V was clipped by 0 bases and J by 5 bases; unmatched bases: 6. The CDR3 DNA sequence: TGCGCCAGCAGCTTGGCGGGAGGGGGAGCGGAGACCCAGTACTTC. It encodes CASSLAGGGAETQYF.

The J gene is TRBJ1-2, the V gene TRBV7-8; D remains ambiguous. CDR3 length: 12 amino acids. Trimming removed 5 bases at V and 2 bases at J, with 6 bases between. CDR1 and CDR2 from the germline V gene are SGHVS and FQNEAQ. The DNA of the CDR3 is TGTGCCAGCAGCGCGCGGAACTATGGCTACACCTTC. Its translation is CASSARNYGYTF.

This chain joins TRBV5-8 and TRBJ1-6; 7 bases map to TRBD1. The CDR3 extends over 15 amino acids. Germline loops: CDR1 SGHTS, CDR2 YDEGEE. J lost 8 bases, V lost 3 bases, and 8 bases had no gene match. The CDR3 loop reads CASSSYTGVHSPLHF. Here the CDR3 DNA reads TGTGCCAGCAGCTCCTACACAGGGGTGCATTCACCCCTCCACTTT.

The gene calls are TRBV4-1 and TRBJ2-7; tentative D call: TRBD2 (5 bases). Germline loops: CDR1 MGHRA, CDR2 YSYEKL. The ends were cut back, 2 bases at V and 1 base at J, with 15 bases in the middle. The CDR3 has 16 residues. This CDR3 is CASSQSLEGRSYEQYF. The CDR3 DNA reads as TGCGCCAGCAGCCAAAGCCTAGAGGGAAGGTCCTACGAGCAGTACTTC.

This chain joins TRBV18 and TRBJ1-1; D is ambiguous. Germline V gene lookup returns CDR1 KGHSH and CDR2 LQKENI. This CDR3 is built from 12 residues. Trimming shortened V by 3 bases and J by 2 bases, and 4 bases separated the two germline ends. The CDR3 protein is CASSPRNTEAFF. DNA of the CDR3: TGTGCCAGCTCACCCAGAAACACTGAAGCTTTCTTT.

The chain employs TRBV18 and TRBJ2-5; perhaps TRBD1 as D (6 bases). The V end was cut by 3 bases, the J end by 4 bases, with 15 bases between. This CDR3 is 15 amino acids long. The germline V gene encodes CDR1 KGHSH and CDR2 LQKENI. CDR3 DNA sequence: TGTGCCAGCTCACCGGGCGATACCAGGGGAGAGACCCAGTACTTC. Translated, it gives CASSPGDTRGETQYF. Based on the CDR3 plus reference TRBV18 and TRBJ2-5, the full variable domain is NAGVMQNPRHLVRRRGQEARLRCSPMKGHSHVYWYRQLPEEGLKFMVYLQKENIIDESGMPKERFSAEFPKEGPSILRIQQVVRGDSAAYFCASSPGDTRGETQYFGPGTRLLVL.

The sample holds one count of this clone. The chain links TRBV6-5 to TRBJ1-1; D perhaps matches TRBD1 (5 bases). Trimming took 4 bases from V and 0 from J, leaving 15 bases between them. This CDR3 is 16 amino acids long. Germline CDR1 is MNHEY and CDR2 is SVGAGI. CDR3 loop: CASSSRDGGVNTEAFF. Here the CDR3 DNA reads TGTGCCAGCAGTTCCCGAGACGGGGGAGTGAACACTGAAGCTTTCTTT.

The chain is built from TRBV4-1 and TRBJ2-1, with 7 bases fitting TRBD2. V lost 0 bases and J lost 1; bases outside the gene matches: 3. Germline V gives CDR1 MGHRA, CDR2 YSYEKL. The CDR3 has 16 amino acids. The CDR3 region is CASSQDGDYSYNEQFF. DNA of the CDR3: TGCGCCAGCAGCCAAGATGGGGACTATTCCTACAATGAGCAGTTCTTC.

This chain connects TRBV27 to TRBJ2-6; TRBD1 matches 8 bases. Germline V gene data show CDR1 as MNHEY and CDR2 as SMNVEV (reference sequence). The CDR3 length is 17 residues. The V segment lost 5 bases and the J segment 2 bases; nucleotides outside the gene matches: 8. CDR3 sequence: CASSAGTGLAGANVLTF. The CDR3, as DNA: TGTGCCAGCAGTGCCGGGACAGGTCTAGCTGGGGCCAACGTCCTGACTTTC.

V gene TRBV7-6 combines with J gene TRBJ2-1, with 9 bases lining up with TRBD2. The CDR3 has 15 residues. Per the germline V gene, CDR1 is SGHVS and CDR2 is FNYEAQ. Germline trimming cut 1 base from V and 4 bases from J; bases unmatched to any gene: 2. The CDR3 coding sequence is TGTGCCAGCAGCTTAGTTACTAGCGGGTACAATGAGCAGTTCTTC. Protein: CASSLVTSGYNEQFF. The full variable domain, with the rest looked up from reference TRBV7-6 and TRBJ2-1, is GAGVSQSPRYKVTKRGQDVALRCDPISGHVSLYWYRQALGQGPEFLTYFNYEAQQDKSGLPNDRFSAERPEGSISTLTIQRTEQRDSAMYRCASSLVTSGYNEQFFGPGTRLTVL.

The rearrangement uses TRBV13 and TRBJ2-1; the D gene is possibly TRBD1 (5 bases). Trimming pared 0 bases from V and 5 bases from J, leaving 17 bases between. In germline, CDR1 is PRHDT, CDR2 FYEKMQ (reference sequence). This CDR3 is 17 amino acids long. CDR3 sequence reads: CASSLGGGDRINNEQFF. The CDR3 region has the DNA TGTGCCAGCAGCTTAGGAGGTGGTGACAGAATTAACAATGAGCAGTTCTTC.

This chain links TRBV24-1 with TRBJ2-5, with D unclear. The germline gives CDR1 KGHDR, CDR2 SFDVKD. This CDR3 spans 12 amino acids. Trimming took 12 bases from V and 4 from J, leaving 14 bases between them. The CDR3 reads CAREDVGETQYF. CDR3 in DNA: TGTGCCCGTGAGGATGTGGGAGAGACCCAGTACTTC.